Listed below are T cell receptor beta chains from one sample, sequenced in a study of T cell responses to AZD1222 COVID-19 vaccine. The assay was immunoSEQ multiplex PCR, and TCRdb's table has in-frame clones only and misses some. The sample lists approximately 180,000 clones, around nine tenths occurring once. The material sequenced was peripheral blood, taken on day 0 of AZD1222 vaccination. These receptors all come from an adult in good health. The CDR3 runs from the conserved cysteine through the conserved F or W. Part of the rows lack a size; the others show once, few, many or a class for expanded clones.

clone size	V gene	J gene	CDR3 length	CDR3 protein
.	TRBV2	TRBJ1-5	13	CASRGQLSQPQHF
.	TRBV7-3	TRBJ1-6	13	CASSLGSNSPLHF
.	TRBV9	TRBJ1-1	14	CASSVQGVSTEAFF
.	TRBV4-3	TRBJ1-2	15	CASSQDRGPNYGYTF
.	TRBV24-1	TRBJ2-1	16	CATSDLQGGPYNEQFF
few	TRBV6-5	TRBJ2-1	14	CASSYLSRANEQFF
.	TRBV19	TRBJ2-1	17	CASSLLSSSASYNEQFF
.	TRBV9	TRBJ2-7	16	CASSAGTGGMSYEQYF
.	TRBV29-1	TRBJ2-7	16	CSVAILAGASSYEQYF
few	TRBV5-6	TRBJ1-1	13	CASTFFRDTEAFF
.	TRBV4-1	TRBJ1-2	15	CASSPPGLPSGGYTF
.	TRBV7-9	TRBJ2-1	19	CASSLAGLAGGRAYNEQFF
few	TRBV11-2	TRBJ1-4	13	CASTMGFNEKLFF
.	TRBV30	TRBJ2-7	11	CAWSRVDEQYF
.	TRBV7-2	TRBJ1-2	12	CASSPRQDGYTF
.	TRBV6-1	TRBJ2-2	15	CASSEGPTNTGELFF
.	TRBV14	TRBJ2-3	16	CASSPSVRPSTDTQYF
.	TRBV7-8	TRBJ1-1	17	CASSLREGGKMNTEAFF
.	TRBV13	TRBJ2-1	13	CASSSVSAGEQFF
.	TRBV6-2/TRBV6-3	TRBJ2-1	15	CASSLRLSSYNEQFF
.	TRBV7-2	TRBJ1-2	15	CASSTSGQAYYGYTF
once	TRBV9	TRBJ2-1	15	CASSPRGGVNNEQFF
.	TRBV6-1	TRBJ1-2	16	CASSEARAVENYGYTF
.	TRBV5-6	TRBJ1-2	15	CASSFLTEESYGYTF
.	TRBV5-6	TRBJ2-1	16	CASSFPSGGLHNEQFF
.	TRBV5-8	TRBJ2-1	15	CASSSRQGAFNEQFF
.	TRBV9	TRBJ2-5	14	CASSAGLAEETQYF
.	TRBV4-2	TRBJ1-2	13	CASSQGQNYGYTF
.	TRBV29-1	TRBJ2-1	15	CSVEPLTGPYNEQFF
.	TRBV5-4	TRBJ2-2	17	CASSASTGTTVTGELFF
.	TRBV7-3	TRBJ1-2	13	CASSHTGNYGYTF
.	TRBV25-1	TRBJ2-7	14	CASSGRPVPYEQYF
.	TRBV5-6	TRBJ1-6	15	CASSLGGGLRSPLHF
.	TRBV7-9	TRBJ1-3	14	CASSPVPSGNTIYF
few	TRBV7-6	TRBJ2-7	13	CASSLGPGDEQYF
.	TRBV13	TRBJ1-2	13	CASSPNGQYGYTF
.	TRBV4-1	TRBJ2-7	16	CASSLASGSSSYEQYF
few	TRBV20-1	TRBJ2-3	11	CSADGTDTQYF
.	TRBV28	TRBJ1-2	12	CASSSDRGGYTF
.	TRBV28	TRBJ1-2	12	CASSRDRGGYTF
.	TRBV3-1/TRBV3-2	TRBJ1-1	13	CASSQDSNTEAFF
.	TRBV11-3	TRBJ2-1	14	CASSRGDLGGEQFF
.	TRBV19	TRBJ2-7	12	CASSIARGEQYF
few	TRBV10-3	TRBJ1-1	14	CAIKRDIRNTEAFF
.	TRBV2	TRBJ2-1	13	CASSELGDNEQFF
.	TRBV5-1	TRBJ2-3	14	CASSHERGTDTQYF
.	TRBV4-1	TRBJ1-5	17	CASSQTTGDYSNQPQHF
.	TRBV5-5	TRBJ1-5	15	CASSWDRGSNQPQHF
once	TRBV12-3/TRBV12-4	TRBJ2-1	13	CASSHPSYNEQFF
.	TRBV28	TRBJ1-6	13	CASSYWRNSPLHF
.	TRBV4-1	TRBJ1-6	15	CASSQDVTGYSPLHF
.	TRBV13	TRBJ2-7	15	CASSSGLAGPYEQYF
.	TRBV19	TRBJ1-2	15	CASSIGQGAGYGYTF
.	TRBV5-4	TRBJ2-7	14	CASSLTGSSYEQYF
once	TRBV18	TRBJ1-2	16	CASSPRETAGYYGYTF